The rows below give T cell receptor beta chains drawn from one sample of a study of cytomegalovirus exposure and HLA in healthy donors. The method was immunoSEQ multiplex PCR; TCRdb's version includes in-frame clones alone and lacks a portion of them. The data hold about 130,000 clones, with over 70% observed a single time. Material for sequencing was PBMCs. The receptors here all came from a woman in her 40s in good health and CMV-seronegative. CDR3s include the opening cysteine and the closing phenylalanine or tryptophan. Each record gives: CDR3 length, V gene, D gene, J gene, clone size, CDR3 DNA, CDR3 protein. The D gene is left open where the match is weak. The listing skips clone size in some rows; elsewhere it reads once, few, many or a size class.

CDR3 length: 16; V gene: TRBV2; D gene: TRBD1; J gene: TRBJ1-2; clone size: few; CDR3 DNA: TGTGCCAGCAGTGAACGGCCGGGTCAGGGGGGCTATGGCTACACCTTC; CDR3 protein: CASSERPGQGGYGYTF
CDR3 length: 14; V gene: TRBV2; D gene: TRBD1; J gene: TRBJ1-2; clone size: .; CDR3 DNA: TGTGCCAGCAGCCAAGACAGGGGATCCTATGGCTACACCTTC; CDR3 protein: CASSQDRGSYGYTF
CDR3 length: 14; V gene: TRBV6-5; D gene: TRBD2; J gene: TRBJ2-3; clone size: .; CDR3 DNA: TGTGCCAGCGCAACTAGCGGGTATGCAGATACGCAGTATTTT; CDR3 protein: CASATSGYADTQYF
CDR3 length: 12; V gene: TRBV30; D gene: .; J gene: TRBJ1-1; clone size: .; CDR3 DNA: TGTGCCTGGGGCAGGGGGAACACTGAAGCTTTCTTT; CDR3 protein: CAWGRGNTEAFF
CDR3 length: 15; V gene: TRBV7-9; D gene: TRBD2; J gene: TRBJ2-1; clone size: .; CDR3 DNA: TGTGCCAGCAGCCGCAGCGGGAGTAGTACCAATGAGCAGTTCTTC; CDR3 protein: CASSRSGSSTNEQFF
CDR3 length: 10; V gene: TRBV20-1; D gene: .; J gene: TRBJ1-2; clone size: .; CDR3 DNA: TGCAGTGCTATGTCTAATGGCTACACCTTC; CDR3 protein: CSAMSNGYTF
CDR3 length: 16; V gene: TRBV7-3; D gene: .; J gene: TRBJ2-7; clone size: few; CDR3 DNA: TGTGCCAGCAGCTTGGCGGGATCAACAGCGCCACTCGAGCAGTACTTC; CDR3 protein: CASSLAGSTAPLEQYF
CDR3 length: 16; V gene: TRBV7-2; D gene: .; J gene: TRBJ1-2; clone size: few; CDR3 DNA: TGTGCCAGCAGCCAAGCCCGGGGGGGGGTTAACTATGGCTACACCTTC; CDR3 protein: CASSQARGGVNYGYTF
CDR3 length: 15; V gene: TRBV14; D gene: .; J gene: TRBJ1-4; clone size: .; CDR3 DNA: TGTGCCAGCAGCCCGGTGACAGAAACTAATGAAAAACTGTTTTTT; CDR3 protein: CASSPVTETNEKLFF
CDR3 length: 13; V gene: TRBV5-6; D gene: .; J gene: TRBJ2-3; clone size: .; CDR3 DNA: TGTGCCAGCAGCTTGGGGGGCCCAGATACGCAGTATTTT; CDR3 protein: CASSLGGPDTQYF
CDR3 length: 15; V gene: TRBV4-1; D gene: .; J gene: TRBJ2-4; clone size: .; CDR3 DNA: TGCGCCAGCTCTATTGGGGAGCTAGCCAAAAACAGTCAGTACTTC; CDR3 protein: CASSIGELAKNSQYF
CDR3 length: 17; V gene: TRBV9; D gene: TRBD2; J gene: TRBJ2-2; clone size: .; CDR3 DNA: TGCGCCAGCAGCGTAGGAAGCGGGAGTGGGAACACCGGGGAGCTGTTTTTT; CDR3 protein: CASSVGSGSGNTGELFF
CDR3 length: 17; V gene: TRBV19; D gene: TRBD2; J gene: TRBJ2-1; clone size: .; CDR3 DNA: TGTGCCAGTAGTATAGGGCTAGCGGGAGGAGTCGGCAATGAGCAGTTCTTC; CDR3 protein: CASSIGLAGGVGNEQFF
CDR3 length: 16; V gene: TRBV28; D gene: TRBD1; J gene: TRBJ2-3; clone size: .; CDR3 DNA: TGTGCCAGCAGTTGGGGCGGAACAGGGGGGATAGATACGCAGTATTTT; CDR3 protein: CASSWGGTGGIDTQYF
CDR3 length: 14; V gene: TRBV5-1; D gene: .; J gene: TRBJ2-2; clone size: .; CDR3 DNA: TGCGCCAGCAGCTTGGGGACAGACACCGGGGAGCTGTTTTTT; CDR3 protein: CASSLGTDTGELFF
CDR3 length: 11; V gene: TRBV23-1; D gene: .; J gene: TRBJ2-1; clone size: .; CDR3 DNA: TGCGCCAGCAGTCACAACAATGAGCAGTTCTTC; CDR3 protein: CASSHNNEQFF
CDR3 length: 14; V gene: TRBV9; D gene: .; J gene: TRBJ2-3; clone size: .; CDR3 DNA: TGTGCCAGCAGCGTGCTTTCGGCGGGAGATACGCAGTATTTT; CDR3 protein: CASSVLSAGDTQYF
CDR3 length: 15; V gene: TRBV2; D gene: TRBD2; J gene: TRBJ2-3; clone size: once; CDR3 DNA: TGTGCCAGCAGTCCCCCGACTAGCGGGAGGTATACGCAGTATTTT; CDR3 protein: CASSPPTSGRYTQYF
CDR3 length: 14; V gene: TRBV18; D gene: .; J gene: TRBJ1-5; clone size: .; CDR3 DNA: TGTGCCAGCTCACCAATCCAAATTGAGGAGCCCCAGCATTTT; CDR3 protein: CASSPIQIEEPQHF
CDR3 length: 13; V gene: TRBV29-1; D gene: .; J gene: TRBJ1-1; clone size: once; CDR3 DNA: TGCAGCGTGGCCCCTACAGGGTACACTGAAGCTTTCTTT; CDR3 protein: CSVAPTGYTEAFF
CDR3 length: 16; V gene: TRBV19; D gene: TRBD2; J gene: TRBJ2-3; clone size: .; CDR3 DNA: TGTGCCAGTAGTATGTCCCCTAGCGGGCACACAGATACGCAGTATTTT; CDR3 protein: CASSMSPSGHTDTQYF
CDR3 length: 14; V gene: TRBV28; D gene: TRBD1; J gene: TRBJ1-2; clone size: .; CDR3 DNA: TGTGCCAGCAGTCAATGGACAGGGAACTATGGCTACACCTTC; CDR3 protein: CASSQWTGNYGYTF
CDR3 length: 15; V gene: TRBV2; D gene: TRBD1; J gene: TRBJ1-5; clone size: .; CDR3 DNA: TGTGCCAGCAGTTCGGGACAGGGGGGTAATCAGCCCCAGCATTTT; CDR3 protein: CASSSGQGGNQPQHF
CDR3 length: 13; V gene: TRBV2; D gene: .; J gene: TRBJ1-6; clone size: .; CDR3 DNA: TGTGCCAGCACCCTGGGACATCTTTCACCCCTCCACTTT; CDR3 protein: CASTLGHLSPLHF
CDR3 length: 15; V gene: TRBV7-8; D gene: .; J gene: TRBJ1-1; clone size: .; CDR3 DNA: TGTGCCAGCAGTCTTAGGAGCGGCGTGAACACTGAAGCTTTCTTT; CDR3 protein: CASSLRSGVNTEAFF
CDR3 length: 15; V gene: TRBV25-1; D gene: TRBD1; J gene: TRBJ2-1; clone size: .; CDR3 DNA: TGTGCCAGCAGTGAATTGACAGGGGGGTACAATGAGCAGTTCTTC; CDR3 protein: CASSELTGGYNEQFF
CDR3 length: 13; V gene: TRBV7-2; D gene: .; J gene: TRBJ1-5; clone size: .; CDR3 DNA: TGTGCCAGCAGCGGAAGACAGGCTCAGCCCCAGCATTTT; CDR3 protein: CASSGRQAQPQHF
CDR3 length: 14; V gene: TRBV6-1; D gene: TRBD1; J gene: TRBJ1-2; clone size: .; CDR3 DNA: TGTGCCAGCAGTGCCGGGACAGGGGGCTATGGCTACACCTTC; CDR3 protein: CASSAGTGGYGYTF
CDR3 length: 16; V gene: TRBV15; D gene: TRBD1; J gene: TRBJ1-2; clone size: .; CDR3 DNA: TGTGCCACCAGCAGAGTAGGGGCGACAGGGGACTATGGCTACACCTTC; CDR3 protein: CATSRVGATGDYGYTF
CDR3 length: 17; V gene: TRBV5-6; D gene: TRBD2; J gene: TRBJ2-3; clone size: .; CDR3 DNA: TGTGCCAGCAGCTTGGTCCTAGCGGGGGGCATAACAGATACGCAGTATTTT; CDR3 protein: CASSLVLAGGITDTQYF
CDR3 length: 15; V gene: TRBV7-2; D gene: .; J gene: TRBJ2-1; clone size: .; CDR3 DNA: TGTGCCAGCAGCTTAAAAGCTCCGACCCGGGATGAGCAGTTCTTC; CDR3 protein: CASSLKAPTRDEQFF
CDR3 length: 15; V gene: TRBV6-5; D gene: TRBD1; J gene: TRBJ1-1; clone size: .; CDR3 DNA: TGTGCCAGCAGTTTACTCAGGGGGAAGGGCACTGAAGCTTTCTTT; CDR3 protein: CASSLLRGKGTEAFF
CDR3 length: 14; V gene: TRBV28; D gene: .; J gene: TRBJ1-6; clone size: .; CDR3 DNA: TGTGCTCAGCAGGAGGGGCAGGGAGGATCACCCCTCCACTTT; CDR3 protein: CAQQEGQGGSPLHF
CDR3 length: 15; V gene: TRBV6-5; D gene: .; J gene: TRBJ1-5; clone size: .; CDR3 DNA: TGTGCCAGCAGTACCCACAGTGGGGCGGATCAGCCCCAGCATTTT; CDR3 protein: CASSTHSGADQPQHF
CDR3 length: 11; V gene: TRBV30; D gene: .; J gene: TRBJ1-2; clone size: .; CDR3 DNA: TGTGCCTGGACTCTGAACTATGGCTACACCTTC; CDR3 protein: CAWTLNYGYTF
CDR3 length: 12; V gene: TRBV7-9; D gene: .; J gene: TRBJ2-7; clone size: .; CDR3 DNA: TGTGCCAGCAGCCCGACTCGGGGCGAGCAGTACTTC; CDR3 protein: CASSPTRGEQYF
CDR3 length: 16; V gene: TRBV5-1; D gene: .; J gene: TRBJ2-2; clone size: once; CDR3 DNA: TGCGCCAGCAGCTTGGGGGGAGCAGGCCTTACCGGGGAGCTGTTTTTT; CDR3 protein: CASSLGGAGLTGELFF
CDR3 length: 15; V gene: TRBV7-2; D gene: TRBD1; J gene: TRBJ1-3; clone size: .; CDR3 DNA: TGTGCCAGCAGCTTACATCAGGGGGCCGGAAACACCATATATTTT; CDR3 protein: CASSLHQGAGNTIYF
CDR3 length: 18; V gene: TRBV2; D gene: TRBD2; J gene: TRBJ2-1; clone size: few; CDR3 DNA: TGTGCCAGCAGTGGAATTCAGCCTCTAGCGGGAGTAATAGGAGAGCAGTTCTTC; CDR3 protein: CASSGIQPLAGVIGEQFF
CDR3 length: 16; V gene: TRBV5-1; D gene: TRBD1; J gene: TRBJ1-6; clone size: few; CDR3 DNA: TGCGCCAGCAGCCTAGGGGACAGCTCCTATAATTCACCCCTCCACTTT; CDR3 protein: CASSLGDSSYNSPLHF
CDR3 length: 16; V gene: TRBV10-2; D gene: TRBD2; J gene: TRBJ2-3; clone size: .; CDR3 DNA: TGCGCCAGCAGTGAGTCGATGGGGAGGGAATTAGATACGCAGTATTTT; CDR3 protein: CASSESMGRELDTQYF